The 26 T cell receptor beta chains presented below share a single source sample, sequenced in a study of T cell responses to AZD1222 COVID-19 vaccine. Measured with immunoSEQ multiplex PCR; TCRdb has only the in-frame clones, and not every one. This sample has about 97,000 clones, with approximately 91% found just once. The sequenced sample was peripheral blood, obtained on day 0 of AZD1222 vaccination. The receptor source for this set is an adult in good health.

The chain carries TRBV7-9 and TRBJ2-5; 9 bases agree with TRBD1. V lost 7 bases and J lost 5; bases outside the gene matches: 17. The germline CDR1 and CDR2 sequences are SEHNR and FQNEAQ (reference sequence). This CDR3 is 17 amino acids long. The CDR3 protein is CASTPTGGGVVVETQYF. The CDR3 DNA is TGTGCCAGCACCCCGACAGGGGGGGGTGTCGTGGTCGAGACCCAGTACTTC.

The chain uses TRBV6-1 and TRBJ1-6, with 10 positions matching TRBD1. The CDR3 extends over 16 amino acids. The V segment lost 3 bases and the J segment 9 bases; nucleotides outside the gene matches: 8. CDR1 is MNHNS, CDR2 SASEGT, per germline. CDR3 nucleotides: TGTGCCAGCAGTGACCCCGACAGGGGGCGAACTTCACCCCTCCACTTT. Translation: CASSDPDRGRTSPLHF.

This chain connects TRBV19 to TRBJ2-5, with 8 bases matching TRBD2. The CDR3 has 15 amino acids. The germline gives CDR1 LNHDA, CDR2 SQIVND (reference sequence). After removal of 5 bases from V and 1 base from J, the junction contained 6 bases not matched to a gene. CDR3 coding DNA: TGTGCCAGTAGTTCTCGCGGGGGGTTCCAAGAGACCCAGTACTTC. Translating it yields CASSSRGGFQETQYF.

The rearrangement links TRBV7-2 to TRBJ2-3; the match to TRBD1 covers 9 bases. The V and J ends lost 9 bases and 4 bases, in that order; junction bases with no gene match: 8. Per germline, CDR1 SGHTA and CDR2 FQGNSA. The CDR3 contains 14 residues. CDR3 loop: CASLRQGGPDTQYF. DNA for the CDR3: TGTGCCAGTCTTCGACAGGGGGGCCCAGATACGCAGTATTTT.

The rearrangement joins TRBV2 to TRBJ1-6; D call uncertain. Germline V CDR1 and CDR2: SNHLY, FYNNEI. This CDR3 is 13 amino acids long. V dropped 3 bases and J dropped 7 bases, with 7 bases sitting between them. DNA for the CDR3: TGTGCCAGCAGTGACGTCGGGAATTCACCCCTCCACTTT. This translates into CASSDVGNSPLHF.

V is TRBV5-4 and J is TRBJ2-5; tentatively, D is TRBD2 (5 bases). V was pared by 4 bases and J by 3 bases, with 13 bases between. Germline CDR1 is SGHNT and CDR2 is YYREEE (reference sequence). CDR3 size: 14 residues. The CDR3 loop is CASSPSGRKETQYF. The DNA of the CDR3 is TGTGCCAGCAGCCCATCGGGGAGAAAAGAGACCCAGTACTTC.

J is TRBJ1-1 and V is TRBV30; 9 bases match TRBD1. This CDR3 has 13 residues. V lost 2 bases and J lost 5; bases outside the gene matches: 3. In germline, CDR1 is GTSNPN, CDR2 SVGIG (reference sequence). CDR3 amino acids: CAWSPGTGTEAFF. The CDR3 DNA follows: TGTGCCTGGAGTCCCGGGACAGGGACTGAAGCTTTCTTT.

The chain couples TRBV12-3 or TRBV12-4 to TRBJ2-1; possibly TRBD2 for D (6 bases). V gave up 6 bases and J gave up 4 bases, with 7 bases separating them. The CDR3 runs 12 residues. CDR3 amino acids: CASRTSYNEQFF. CDR3 sequence (DNA): TGTGCCAGCAGGACTAGTTACAATGAGCAGTTCTTC.

The gene calls are TRBV19 and TRBJ1-3; 7 bases agree with TRBD1. V trimming: 6 bases; J trimming: 2 bases; junction bases outside the gene matches: 7. Germline CDR1 and CDR2: LNHDA and SQIVND (reference sequence). This CDR3 contains 15 residues. In DNA, the CDR3 is TGTGCCAGTAGCACATTAGGGACAGCTGGAAACACCATATATTTT. Translating gives CASSTLGTAGNTIYF.

The CDR3 sequence is CASSSGLAGGVGEQFF. The CDR3 nucleotides are TGTGCCAGCAGCTCGGGCCTAGCGGGGGGCGTTGGGGAGCAGTTCTTC. The V call is TRBV7-8, the J call TRBJ2-1, with 11 positions matching TRBD2. There are 16 residues in the CDR3. In germline, CDR1 is SGHVS, CDR2 FQNEAQ. Trimming at V came to 4 bases and at J to 10 bases, leaving 12 bases not matched to a gene. Based on the CDR3 plus reference TRBV7-8 and TRBJ2-1, the full variable domain is GAGVSQSPRYKVAKRGQDVALRCDPISGHVSLFWYQQALGQGPEFLTYFQNEAQLDKSGLPSDRFFAERPEGSVSTLKIQRTQQEDSAVYLCASSSGLAGGVGEQFFGPGTRLTVL.

This rearrangement joins TRBV30 to TRBJ1-4, with 7 bases lining up with TRBD1. This CDR3 region has 16 residues. From germline, CDR1 is GTSNPN and CDR2 SVGIG (reference sequence). With 0 bases clipped from V and 4 bases from J, the junction kept 8 bases outside the gene matches. CDR3 in amino acids: CAWSVQGLSGNEKLFF. The DNA for the CDR3 is TGTGCCTGGAGTGTACAGGGGCTTTCGGGTAATGAAAAACTGTTTTTT.

This sequence joins TRBV7-9 and TRBJ1-4; D is unresolved. Germline V gene lookup returns CDR1 SEHNR and CDR2 FQNEAQ (reference sequence). CDR3 length: 12 residues. V was cut by 3 bases and J by 3 bases, with 2 bases left in between. The CDR3 reads CASSFANEKLFF. The DNA of the CDR3 is TGTGCCAGCAGCTTTGCTAATGAAAAACTGTTTTTT.

V gene TRBV7-8 combines with J gene TRBJ1-4; D unresolved. Germline CDR1 is SGHVS and CDR2 is FQNEAQ. V lost 9 bases and J lost 0, with 14 bases in between. CDR3 length: 15 amino acids. As DNA, the CDR3 is TGTGCCAGTAAGGGCCGCTCGGCAACTAATGAAAAACTGTTTTTT. As protein: CASKGRSATNEKLFF.

The V and J genes are TRBV13 and TRBJ1-6; D may be TRBD1 (6 bases). V gave up 5 bases and J gave up 0 bases, with 11 bases separating them. There are 16 residues in the CDR3. Per the germline V gene, CDR1 is PRHDT and CDR2 is FYEKMQ (reference sequence). CDR3: CASSETGSSYNSPLHF. CDR3 nucleotide sequence: TGTGCCAGCAGCGAAACAGGGAGCTCCTATAATTCACCCCTCCACTTT.

The rearrangement uses TRBV19 and TRBJ1-2, with 7 nucleotides matching TRBD1. V gave up 6 bases and J gave up 7 bases; unmatched junction bases: 5. The germline CDR1 and CDR2 sequences are LNHDA and SQIVND (reference sequence). The CDR3 is made up of 12 amino acids. The CDR3 sequence is CASSHRGSGYTF. CDR3 coding DNA: TGTGCCAGTAGCCACAGGGGTAGTGGCTACACCTTC.

The J gene is TRBJ1-5, the V gene TRBV12-3 or TRBV12-4; D is perhaps TRBD1 (5 bases). CDR3 size: 13 residues. The V and J ends lost 6 bases and 7 bases respectively, with 13 bases between them. CDR3 bases: TGTGCCAGCAGCGGGGGAGTGGGCCAGCCCCAGCATTTT. Its protein is CASSGGVGQPQHF.

The gene calls are TRBV20-1 and TRBJ2-7, with a tentative D call TRBD1 (6 bases). Germline CDR1 and CDR2: DFQATT and SNEGSKA (reference sequence). The CDR3 has 11 residues. The ends were cut back, 7 bases at V and 6 bases at J, with 13 bases in the middle. This CDR3 is CSVTGIPEQYF. The CDR3 DNA reads TGCAGTGTAACAGGGATACCCGAGCAGTACTTC.

This clone came up once. The rearrangement uses TRBV19 and TRBJ2-1; 7 bases are a match to TRBD1. The ends lost 5 bases at V and 4 bases at J; junction bases unmatched: 11. There are 16 residues in the CDR3. From germline, CDR1 is LNHDA and CDR2 SQIVND (reference sequence). The CDR3 protein is CASSPLKGQRYNEQFF. CDR3 sequence (DNA): TGTGCCAGTAGTCCGCTAAAGGGACAGAGATACAATGAGCAGTTCTTC.

The chain carries TRBV7-9 and TRBJ2-3, with 8 positions matching TRBD1. From germline, CDR1 is SEHNR and CDR2 FQNEAQ (reference sequence). The CDR3 sequence is 15 residues long. J lost 4 bases, V lost 1 base, and 4 bases had no gene match. The CDR3 DNA reads TGTGCCAGCAGCTTAGGGACAGGGCGTTCAGATACGCAGTATTTT. Translation gives CASSLGTGRSDTQYF.

V gene TRBV5-1 combines with J gene TRBJ1-4; D is perhaps TRBD1 (5 bases). Trimming cost V 6 bases and J 5 bases, with 14 bases left between them. The CDR3 spans 14 residues. Germline values: CDR1 SGHRS, CDR2 YFSETQ. This CDR3 reads CASTFGTENEKLFF. CDR3 nucleotide sequence: TGCGCCAGCACCTTCGGGACGGAGAATGAAAAACTGTTTTTT.

The gene calls are TRBV10-2 and TRBJ1-2, with D perhaps TRBD1 (6 bases). Trimming shortened V by 7 bases and J by 4 bases, and 13 bases separated the two germline ends. CDR3 length: 13 residues. Germline assignment: CDR1 WSHSY and CDR2 SAAADI. CDR3 nucleotide sequence: TGCGCCAGCACCCCGGGGGCTTTCTATGGCTACACCTTC. It yields the protein CASTPGAFYGYTF.

The rearrangement uses TRBV5-8 and TRBJ1-1; D perhaps matches TRBD1 (5 bases). Germline assignment: CDR1 SGHTS and CDR2 YDEGEE. The CDR3 length is 14 residues. Trimming took off 1 base at V and 6 bases at J, with 13 bases between the two ends. The CDR3 loop is CASSLIRRVPEAFF. The DNA for the CDR3 is TGTGCCAGCAGCTTGATTCGCAGGGTACCTGAAGCTTTCTTT.

This rearrangement joins TRBV3-1 (or the pseudogene TRBV3-2) to TRBJ1-5; TRBD1 aligns across 9 bases. This CDR3 is 15 amino acids long. Germline V lookup: CDR1 LGHDT, CDR2 YNNKEL (reference sequence). Trimming at V came to 1 base and at J to 3 bases, leaving 1 base not matched to a gene. The CDR3 DNA reads as TGTGCCAGCAGCCAAGGGACAGGGGACAATCAGCCCCAGCATTTT. Amino acids: CASSQGTGDNQPQHF.

This rearrangement joins TRBV28 to TRBJ2-2, with 8 bases identical to TRBD1. The CDR3 covers 14 residues. The germline gives CDR1 MDHEN, CDR2 SYDVKM. The trim removed 5 bases at V and 5 bases at J, leaving 4 bases unmatched. The CDR3 here is CASSDRGNTGELFF. The CDR3 DNA reads as TGTGCCAGCAGTGACAGGGGAAATACCGGGGAGCTGTTTTTT. The whole variable domain, filled in from reference TRBV28 and TRBJ2-2, reads DVKVTQSSRYLVKRTGEKVFLECVQDMDHENMFWYRQDPGLGLRLIYFSYDVKMKEKGDIPEGYSVSREKKERFSLILESASTNQTSMYLCASSDRGNTGELFFGEGSRLTVL.

V gene TRBV5-1 combines with J gene TRBJ1-1, with D possibly being TRBD1 (5 bases). Germline CDR1 SGHRS, CDR2 YFSETQ. V dropped 3 bases and J dropped 3 bases, with 12 bases sitting between them. CDR3 length: 14 amino acids. The CDR3 DNA reads as TGCGCCAGCAGCTCAGATCGAGGGGACACTGAAGCTTTCTTT. Translation gives CASSSDRGDTEAFF.

The genes are TRBV5-4 and TRBJ1-2; D is unresolved. V was clipped by 4 bases and J by 4 bases, with 14 bases between them. The CDR3 is made up of 14 amino acids. Germline CDR1 and CDR2: SGHNT and YYREEE (reference sequence). CDR3 DNA: TGTGCCAGCAGCGCCCGGGTCCAGAGCTATGGCTACACCTTC. Translating it yields CASSARVQSYGYTF.